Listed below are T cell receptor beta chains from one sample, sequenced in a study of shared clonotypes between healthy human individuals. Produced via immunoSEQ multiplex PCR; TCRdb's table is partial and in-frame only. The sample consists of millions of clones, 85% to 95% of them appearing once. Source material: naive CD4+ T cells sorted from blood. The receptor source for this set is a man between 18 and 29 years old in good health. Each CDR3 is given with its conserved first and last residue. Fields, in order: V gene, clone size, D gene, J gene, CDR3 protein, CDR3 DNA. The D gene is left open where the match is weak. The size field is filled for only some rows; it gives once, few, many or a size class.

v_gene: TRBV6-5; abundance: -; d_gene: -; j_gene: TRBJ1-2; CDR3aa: CASSYSKNYGYTF; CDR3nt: TGTGCCAGCAGTTACTCGAAAAACTATGGCTACACCTTC
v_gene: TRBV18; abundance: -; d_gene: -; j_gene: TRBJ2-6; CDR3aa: CASSPTMSGANVLTF; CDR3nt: TGTGCCAGCTCGCCAACCATGTCTGGGGCCAACGTCCTGACTTTC
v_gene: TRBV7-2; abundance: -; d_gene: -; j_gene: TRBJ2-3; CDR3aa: CASSLERLLFTDTQYF; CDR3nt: TGTGCCAGCAGCTTAGAACGTCTATTATTCACAGATACGCAGTATTTT
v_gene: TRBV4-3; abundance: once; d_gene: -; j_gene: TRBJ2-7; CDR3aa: CASSQARQAIYEQYF; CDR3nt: TGCGCCAGCAGCCAAGCGCGGCAGGCAATCTACGAGCAGTACTTC
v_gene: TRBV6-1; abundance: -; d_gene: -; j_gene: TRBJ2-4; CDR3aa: CASSERTEILAKNIQYF; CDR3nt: TGTGCCAGCAGTGAAAGGACAGAAATTCTAGCCAAAAACATTCAGTACTTC
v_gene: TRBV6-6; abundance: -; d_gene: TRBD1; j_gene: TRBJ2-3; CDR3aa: CASSDRVGTDTQYF; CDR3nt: TGTGCCAGCAGTGACAGGGTTGGCACAGATACGCAGTATTTT
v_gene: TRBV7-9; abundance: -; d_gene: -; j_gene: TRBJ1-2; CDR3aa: CAIEKKPGGYGYTF; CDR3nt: TGTGCCATCGAAAAAAAACCCGGGGGATATGGCTACACCTTC
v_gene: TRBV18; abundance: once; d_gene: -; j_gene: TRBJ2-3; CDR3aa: CASSPAVTDTQYF; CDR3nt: TGTGCCAGCTCACCGGCGGTCACAGATACGCAGTATTTT
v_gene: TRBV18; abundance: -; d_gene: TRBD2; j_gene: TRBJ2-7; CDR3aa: CASSPLGLAGGLNEQYF; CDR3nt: TGTGCCAGCTCACCACTGGGACTAGCGGGAGGGTTGAACGAGCAGTACTTC
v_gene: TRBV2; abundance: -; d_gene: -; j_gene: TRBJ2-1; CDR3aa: CASSEMNPSNEQFF; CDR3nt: TGTGCCAGCAGTGAAATGAACCCTTCCAATGAGCAGTTCTTC
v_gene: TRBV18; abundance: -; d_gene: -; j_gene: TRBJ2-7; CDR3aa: CASSLGGGTKTYEQYF; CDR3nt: TGTGCCAGCTCACTTGGCGGAGGGACAAAAACCTACGAGCAGTACTTC
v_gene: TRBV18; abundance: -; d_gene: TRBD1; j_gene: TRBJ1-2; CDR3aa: CASSPVDREGGYTF; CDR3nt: TGTGCCAGCTCACCAGTGGACAGGGAGGGAGGCTACACCTTC
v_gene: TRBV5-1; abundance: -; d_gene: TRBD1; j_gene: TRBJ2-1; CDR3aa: CASLFDRGYEQFF; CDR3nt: TGCGCCAGCCTCTTCGACAGGGGGTATGAGCAGTTCTTC
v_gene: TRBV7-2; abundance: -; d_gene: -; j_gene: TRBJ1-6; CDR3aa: CASSLRGLRGNSPLHF; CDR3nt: TGTGCCAGCAGCTTAAGGGGCTTAAGAGGTAATTCACCCCTCCACTTT
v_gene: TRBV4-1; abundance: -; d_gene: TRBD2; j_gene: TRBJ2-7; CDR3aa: CASSRGAGTSYEQYF; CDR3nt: TGCGCCAGCAGCCGCGGAGCGGGGACCTCCTACGAGCAGTACTTC
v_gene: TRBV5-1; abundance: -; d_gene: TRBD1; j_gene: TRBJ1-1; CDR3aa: CASSALPGQLNTEAFF; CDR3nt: TGCGCCAGCAGCGCACTACCGGGACAGTTGAACACTGAAGCTTTCTTT
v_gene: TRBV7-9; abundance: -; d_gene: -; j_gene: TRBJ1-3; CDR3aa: CASSLVTGLGNTIYF; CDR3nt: TGTGCCAGCAGCTTAGTCACAGGGCTCGGAAACACCATATATTTT
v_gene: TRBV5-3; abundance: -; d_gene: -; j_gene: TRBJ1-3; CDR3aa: CARSLLERQASGNTIYF; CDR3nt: TGTGCCAGAAGCTTGCTGGAGAGACAAGCTTCTGGAAACACCATATATTTT
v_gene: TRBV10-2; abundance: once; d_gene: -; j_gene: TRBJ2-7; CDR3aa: CASSGNLGTTHF; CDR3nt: TGCGCCAGCAGTGGGAATCTCGGGACCACACACTTC
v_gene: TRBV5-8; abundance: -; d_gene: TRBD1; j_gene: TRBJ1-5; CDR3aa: CASRDDRGDQPQHF; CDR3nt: TGTGCCAGCAGGGATGACAGGGGCGATCAGCCCCAGCATTTT
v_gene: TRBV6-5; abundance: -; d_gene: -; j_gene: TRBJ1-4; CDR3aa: CASSYVGKGEKLFF; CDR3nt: TGTGCCAGCAGTTACGTAGGGAAGGGCGAAAAACTGTTTTTT
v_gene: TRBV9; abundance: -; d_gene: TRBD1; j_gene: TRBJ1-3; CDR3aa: CASSVVQGLSGNTIYF; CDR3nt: TGTGCCAGCAGCGTAGTACAGGGGCTCTCTGGAAACACCATATATTTT
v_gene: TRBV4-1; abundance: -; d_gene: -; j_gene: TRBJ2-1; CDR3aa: CASSQVAGGMGYNEQFF; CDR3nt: TGCGCCAGCAGCCAAGTCGCGGGTGGGATGGGCTACAATGAGCAGTTCTTC
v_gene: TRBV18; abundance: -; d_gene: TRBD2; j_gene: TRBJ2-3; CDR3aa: CASSPRLAGFTDTQYF; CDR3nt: TGTGCCAGCTCACCGAGACTAGCGGGTTTCACAGATACGCAGTATTTT
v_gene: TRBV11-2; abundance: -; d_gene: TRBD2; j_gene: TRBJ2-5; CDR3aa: CASSLDTGGGKTETQYF; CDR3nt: TGTGCCAGCAGCTTAGATACGGGCGGGGGTAAGACGGAGACCCAGTACTTC
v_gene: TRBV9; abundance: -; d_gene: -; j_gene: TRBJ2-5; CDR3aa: CASSPPEWGGLEETQYF; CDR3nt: TGTGCCAGCAGCCCCCCCGAGTGGGGGGGCCTGGAGGAGACCCAGTACTTC
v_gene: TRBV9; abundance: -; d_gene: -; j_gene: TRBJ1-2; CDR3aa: CASSARDIYGYTF; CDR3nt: TGTGCCAGCAGTGCCAGGGACATCTATGGCTACACCTTC
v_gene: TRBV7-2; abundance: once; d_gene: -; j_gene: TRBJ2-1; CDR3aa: CASSGSGAGYGEQFF; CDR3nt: TGTGCCAGCAGCGGTAGCGGAGCCGGATACGGTGAGCAGTTCTTC
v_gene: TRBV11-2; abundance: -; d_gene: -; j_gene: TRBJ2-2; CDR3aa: CASSLLRVFGELFF; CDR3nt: TGTGCCAGCAGCCTACTTCGGGTGTTCGGGGAGCTGTTTTTT
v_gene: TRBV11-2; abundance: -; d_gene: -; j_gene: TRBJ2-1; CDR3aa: CASSTQGLVEQFF; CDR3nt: TGTGCCAGCAGCACTCAGGGGTTAGTTGAGCAGTTCTTC
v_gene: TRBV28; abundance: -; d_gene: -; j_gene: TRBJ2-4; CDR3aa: CASSFRDAVSKNIQYF; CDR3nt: TGTGCCAGCAGTTTTCGGGACGCGGTGTCCAAAAACATTCAGTACTTC
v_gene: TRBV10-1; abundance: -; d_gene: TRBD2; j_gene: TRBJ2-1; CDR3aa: CASSEIAGGPYNEQFF; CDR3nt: TGCGCCAGCAGTGAGATAGCGGGGGGGCCGTACAATGAGCAGTTCTTC
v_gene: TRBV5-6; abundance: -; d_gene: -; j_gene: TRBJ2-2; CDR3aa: CASSLAGSYLTGELFF; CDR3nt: TGTGCCAGCAGCTTGGCGGGCAGCTACCTCACCGGGGAGCTGTTTTTT
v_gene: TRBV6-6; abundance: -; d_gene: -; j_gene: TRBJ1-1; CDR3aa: CASSNTGTEAFF; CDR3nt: TGTGCCAGCAGTAACACAGGGACTGAAGCTTTCTTT
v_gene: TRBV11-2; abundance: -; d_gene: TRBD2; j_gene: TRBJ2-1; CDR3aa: CASSTRSVAGGRVNEQFF; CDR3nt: TGTGCCAGCAGCACCCGGTCGGTAGCGGGGGGGAGGGTGAATGAGCAGTTCTTC
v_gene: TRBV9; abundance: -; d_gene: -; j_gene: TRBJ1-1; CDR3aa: CASSVATERFNVADSGRLAEAFF; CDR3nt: TGTGCCAGCAGCGTAGCTACCGAACGTTTTAACGTAGCGGACAGCGGTAGGTTGGCTGAAGCTTTCTTT
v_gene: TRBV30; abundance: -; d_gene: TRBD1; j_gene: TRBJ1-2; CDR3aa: CAWGTGLKGYTF; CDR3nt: TGTGCCTGGGGGACAGGGCTTAAGGGCTACACCTTC
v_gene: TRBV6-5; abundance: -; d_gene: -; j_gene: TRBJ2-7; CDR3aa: CASSYSTDPYEQYF; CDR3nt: TGTGCCAGCAGTTATTCGACAGATCCCTACGAGCAGTACTTC
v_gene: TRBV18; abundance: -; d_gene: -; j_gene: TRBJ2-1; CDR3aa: CASSPNIDNEQFF; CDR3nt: TGTGCCAGCTCACCTAACATAGACAATGAGCAGTTCTTC